This is a list of T cell receptor beta chains from one sample in a study of cytomegalovirus exposure and HLA in healthy donors. The assay was immunoSEQ multiplex PCR, and TCRdb's table has in-frame clones only and misses some. The sample holds some 160,000 clones, roughly 80% seen once. The sample comprised PBMCs. Source of these receptors: a man aged 50 or older in good health and CMV-seropositive. Each CDR3 is given with its conserved first and last residue.

V	J	CDR3
TRBV18	TRBJ2-3	CASSPERVTDTQYF
TRBV25-1	TRBJ2-3	CASSDRTGVDTQYF
TRBV2	TRBJ2-7	CASSVQGATYEQYF
TRBV4-2	TRBJ1-2	CASSHGGNYGYTF
TRBV19	TRBJ1-2	CASSPPSGTGGPNYGYTF
TRBV7-3	TRBJ2-7	CASSYDGTGAYEQYF
TRBV6-1	TRBJ1-3	CASTAGNDGNTIYF
TRBV18	TRBJ2-7	CASSRDLADQREQYF
TRBV9	TRBJ1-5	CASRGHGQSSNQPQHF
TRBV6-5	TRBJ2-5	CASKGETSPKGTQYF
TRBV18	TRBJ2-5	CASSPRAARETQYF
TRBV28	TRBJ2-7	CASSFPDRGFYEQYF
TRBV9	TRBJ2-2	CASSVEGQGVGELFF
TRBV19	TRBJ2-1	CASRSRGRTFNEQFF
TRBV6-5	TRBJ1-3	CASRGTGGGNTIYF
TRBV28	TRBJ2-1	CASSLWGLAGEREQFF
TRBV28	TRBJ2-5	CASSVRTSGRGETQYF
TRBV6-6	TRBJ2-5	CASSSSGRQETQYF
TRBV28	TRBJ2-6	CASRRTGQAGANVLTF
TRBV4-1	TRBJ2-3	CASSQLGGTTDTQYF
TRBV2	TRBJ2-3	CASSEGSNGFTDTQYF
TRBV18	TRBJ1-5	CASSPRTEGVQHF
TRBV18	TRBJ1-1	CASSPGTGNMNTEAFF
TRBV19	TRBJ2-1	CASSRTGNYNEQFF
TRBV9	TRBJ2-7	CASSVGLAGVGEQYF
TRBV5-1	TRBJ1-1	CASSLDSPNTEAFF
TRBV7-3	TRBJ2-2	CASSRGANPNTGELFF
TRBV6-5	TRBJ2-3	CASSYSRGGSDTQYF
TRBV6-5	TRBJ2-2	CASRRTSSTGELFF
TRBV4-1	TRBJ1-2	CASSQTGTQNYGYTF
TRBV4-3	TRBJ2-7	CASSLGLYSYEQYF
TRBV2	TRBJ2-2	CASSVGRRNTGELFF
TRBV5-1	TRBJ2-1	CASRERENNEQFF
TRBV21-1	TRBJ1-4	CASSKGGRDNEKLFF
TRBV5-1	TRBJ2-1	CASSPSGLAGRNEQFF